Following are 17 T cell receptor beta chains from one sample sequenced in a study of beta chain features in type 1 diabetes. Reverse transcription of all isolated RNA meant that expressed TCRB transcripts were sequenced. Clones were sequenced by immunoSEQ multiplex PCR, and TCRdb holds only the in-frame ones, with some missing. Of 900,000 or so clones in the sample, around a sixth were seen once. Source material: naive CD4+ T cells from blood. These receptors were collected from a woman aged 18-29 years in good health.

This clone appeared a few times. The CDR3 region is CASSEADLNYGYTF. The DNA of the CDR3 is TGTGCCAGCAGTGAAGCGGACCTTAACTATGGCTACACCTTC. The V gene is TRBV2, the J gene TRBJ1-2; D uncertain. Looked up from germline, CDR1 is SNHLY and CDR2 is FYNNEI. Deletions cut 0 bases from V and 1 base from J, with 6 bases between. This CDR3 region has 14 residues.

There are a few counts of this clone. The gene calls are TRBV11-1 and TRBJ2-1, with a weak D call TRBD2 (6 bases). CDR3 length: 15 amino acids. With 4 bases removed from V and 8 bases from J, the gap between germline ends came to 18 bases. Germline V gene data show CDR1 as SGHAT and CDR2 as FQDESV (reference sequence). The CDR3 DNA reads TGTGCCAGCAGCTCAGCCGGGACTCCATTCGATGAGCAGTTCTTC. Translated, it gives CASSSAGTPFDEQFF.

This clone was counted only a few times. J is TRBJ1-2 and V is TRBV9; 9 bases line up with TRBD1. V trimming: 5 bases; J trimming: 11 bases; junction bases outside the gene matches: 7. CDR1 is SGDLS, CDR2 YYNGEE, per germline. The CDR3 has 12 amino acids. The CDR3 bases are TGTGCCAGCAGTCCCAACAGGGGGCTGTACACCTTC. Encoded protein: CASSPNRGLYTF.

The chain recombines TRBV5-4 with TRBJ2-3, with D maybe TRBD2 (6 bases). Germline assignment: CDR1 SGHNT and CDR2 YYREEE (reference sequence). Trimming removed 4 bases from V and 0 bases from J, with 18 bases in between. There are 17 residues in the CDR3. The CDR3 DNA follows: TGTGCCAGCAGCCAAGATCTCCCTAGCGCTAGCACAGATACGCAGTATTTT. Translating gives CASSQDLPSASTDTQYF.

V and J are TRBV9 and TRBJ2-1; the match to TRBD2 covers 9 bases. The germline V gene has CDR1 SGDLS and CDR2 YYNGEE. V trimming: 2 bases; J trimming: 7 bases; junction bases outside the gene matches: 10. This CDR3 spans 16 amino acids. The CDR3 coding sequence is TGTGCCAGCAGCGTTCGGCGGGAGGGGCCCATGAATGAGCAGTTCTTC. Protein: CASSVRREGPMNEQFF.

The chain has TRBV9 and TRBJ2-1; D not certain. The CDR3 is 14 amino acids. Trimming stripped 0 bases from V and 5 bases from J, with 9 bases between. CDR1 is SGDLS, CDR2 YYNGEE, per germline. The CDR3 loop reads CASSVGIPNNEQFF. The CDR3 DNA reads TGTGCCAGCAGCGTAGGTATTCCTAACAATGAGCAGTTCTTC.

This clone was detected only a few times. This chain connects TRBV10-3 to TRBJ2-2; 12 bases match TRBD1. Germline V gene data show CDR1 as ENHRY and CDR2 as SYGVKD. The CDR3 loop spans 16 amino acids. V shed 8 bases and J 7 bases; nucleotides not matched to a gene: 11. The CDR3 spells CAIDPSGTGGIGELFF. In DNA, the CDR3 is TGTGCCATCGATCCATCGGGGACAGGGGGCATCGGGGAGCTGTTTTTT.

This clone has just a few counts. Germline and junction disagree at one end, which may indicate a read error. Here the CDR3 reads CASSPLGTTGTGELFF. CDR3 nucleotides: TGTGCTAGCAGCCCACTCGGGACAACCGGCACCGGGGAGCTGTTTTTT. The rearrangement uses TRBV7-7 and TRBJ2-2, with D perhaps matching TRBD1 (6 bases). Germline lookup yields CDR1 SSHAT and CDR2 FNYEAQ (reference sequence). The CDR3 runs 16 residues. The full variable domain, with the rest looked up from reference TRBV7-7 and TRBJ2-2, is GAGVSQSPRYKVTKRGQDVTLRCDPISSHATLYWYQQALGQGPEFLTYFNYEAQPDKSGLPSDRFSAERPEGSISTLTIQRTEQRDSAMYRCASSPLGTTGTGELFFGEGSRLTVL.

This clone appeared a few times. This chain connects TRBV28 to TRBJ2-7, with TRBD2 matching 13 bases. Germline trimming cut 6 bases from V and 3 bases from J; bases unmatched to any gene: 8. The CDR3 is 16 amino acids. The germline V gene encodes CDR1 MDHEN and CDR2 SYDVKM. The CDR3, as DNA: TGTGCCAGCAGGCCCGCCGGGACTAGCGGGGACTACGAGCAGTACTTC. Its protein is CASRPAGTSGDYEQYF.

The chain is built from TRBV20-1 and TRBJ2-1; D unclear. The CDR3 totals 11 residues. The germline gives CDR1 DFQATT, CDR2 SNEGSKA (reference sequence). The ends were cut back, 7 bases at V and 4 bases at J, with 8 bases in the middle. CDR3 amino acids: CSEVQYNEQFF. CDR3 nucleotides: TGCAGTGAGGTCCAGTACAATGAGCAGTTCTTC.

In its sample, this clone was seen a few times. The chain employs TRBV28 and TRBJ2-5; maybe TRBD1 (6 bases). This CDR3 contains 13 residues. Between the trimmed V and J ends, which lost 6 bases and 11 bases, there was a span of 19 bases. In germline, CDR1 is MDHEN, CDR2 SYDVKM. CDR3 sequence reads: CASSQQGLGEQYF. The DNA for the CDR3 is TGTGCCAGCAGCCAACAGGGCTTGGGGGAGCAGTACTTC.

Only a few counts were recorded for this clone. Relative to the germline gene, one junction end is altered; a read error may explain this. CDR3 coding DNA: TGTGCCAGCAGCTTAGATCGGCAGGTAGTGGGCTTC. It encodes CASSLDRQVVGF. This chain links TRBV11-2 with TRBJ2-7; no reliable D call. The CDR3 has 12 residues. The germline CDR1 and CDR2 sequences are SGHAT and FQNNGV.

This rearrangement joins TRBV4-2 to TRBJ2-3; 9 bases match TRBD1. V dropped 6 bases and J dropped 2; count of bases not matched to a gene: 9. The CDR3 runs to 16 residues. Germline V gives CDR1 LGHNA, CDR2 YNFKEQ. The chain's CDR3 is CASRASWDRATDTQYF. In DNA, the CDR3 is TGTGCCAGCAGAGCATCGTGGGACAGGGCCACAGATACGCAGTATTTT.

The chain joins TRBV10-1 to TRBJ2-1, with 10 positions matching TRBD1. Germline CDR1 reads WNHNN; CDR2 reads SYGVQD (reference sequence). V was clipped by 4 bases and J by 10 bases; unmatched bases: 7. The length of the CDR3 is 14 residues. CDR3 protein: CASSAGQGSREQFF. The CDR3 DNA reads as TGCGCCAGCAGTGCGGGACAGGGGTCCAGGGAGCAGTTCTTC.

The rearrangement links TRBV6-6 to TRBJ2-5, with D possibly being TRBD1 or TRBD2 (5 bases each). Trimming cost V 5 bases and J 11 bases, with 12 bases left between them. Germline values: CDR1 MNHNY, CDR2 SVGAGI (reference sequence). The CDR3 consists of 11 residues. CDR3: CASSTLGEQYF. As DNA, the CDR3 is TGTGCCAGCAGTACGCTGGGGGAGCAGTACTTC.

The V gene is TRBV7-9, the J gene TRBJ1-1; D uncertain. V was pared by 5 bases and J by 5 bases, with 12 bases between. This CDR3 is built from 13 residues. Germline-derived CDR1 and CDR2 are SEHNR and FQNEAQ (reference sequence). The CDR3 sequence: CASSRVGGTEAFF. The CDR3 nucleotides read TGTGCCAGCAGCAGAGTAGGTGGAACTGAAGCTTTCTTT.

This clone was seen more than once but under ten times. The rearrangement joins TRBV10-3 to TRBJ1-2, with 8 bases aligning to TRBD1. The J segment lost 13 bases and the V segment lost 6 bases, leaving 16 bases of the junction unmatched. The CDR3 sequence is 14 residues long. Germline loops: CDR1 ENHRY, CDR2 SYGVKD. The CDR3 sequence: CAIREITGQGRSTF. The DNA for the CDR3 is TGTGCCATCAGAGAAATAACAGGACAGGGCCGATCCACCTTC.